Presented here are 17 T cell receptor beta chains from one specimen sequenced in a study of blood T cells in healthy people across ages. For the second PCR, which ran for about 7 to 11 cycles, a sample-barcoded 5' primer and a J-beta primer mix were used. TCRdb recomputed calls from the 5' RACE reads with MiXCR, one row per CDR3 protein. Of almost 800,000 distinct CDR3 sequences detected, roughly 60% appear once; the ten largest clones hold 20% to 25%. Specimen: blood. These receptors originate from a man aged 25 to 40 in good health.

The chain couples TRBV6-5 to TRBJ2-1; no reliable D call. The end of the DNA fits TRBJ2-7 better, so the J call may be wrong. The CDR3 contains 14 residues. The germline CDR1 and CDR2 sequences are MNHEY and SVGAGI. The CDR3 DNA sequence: TGTGCCAGCAAAACCCCGGACCGGTACAATGAGCAGTACTTC. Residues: CASKTPDRYNEQYF.

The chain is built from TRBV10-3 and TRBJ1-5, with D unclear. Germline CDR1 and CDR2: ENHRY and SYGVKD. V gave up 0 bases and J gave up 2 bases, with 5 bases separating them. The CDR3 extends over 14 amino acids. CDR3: CAISESNGNQPQHF. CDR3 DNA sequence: TGTGCCATCAGTGAGTCAAATGGCAATCAGCCCCAGCATTTT.

The CDR3 spells CASSVGGGIAKNIQYF. The DNA of the CDR3 is TGTGCCAGCAGCGTAGGTGGTGGGATAGCCAAAAACATTCAGTACTTC. The chain uses TRBV9 and TRBJ2-4; no definite D call. Germline V gene lookup returns CDR1 SGDLS and CDR2 YYNGEE. Trimming removed 0 bases at V and 0 bases at J, with 10 bases between. This CDR3 region has 16 residues.

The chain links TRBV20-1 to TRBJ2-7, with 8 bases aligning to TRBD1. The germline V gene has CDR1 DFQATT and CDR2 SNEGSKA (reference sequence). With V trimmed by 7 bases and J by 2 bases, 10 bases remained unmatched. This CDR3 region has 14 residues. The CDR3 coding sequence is TGCAGTGGGGATAGGGGACAGGTACCCTACGAGCAGTACTTC. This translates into CSGDRGQVPYEQYF.

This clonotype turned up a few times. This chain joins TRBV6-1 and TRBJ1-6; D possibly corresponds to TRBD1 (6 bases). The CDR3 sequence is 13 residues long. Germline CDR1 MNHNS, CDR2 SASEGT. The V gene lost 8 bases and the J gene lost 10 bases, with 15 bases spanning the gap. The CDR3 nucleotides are TGTGCCAGCGGGGCAGGGGAACGCTCACCCCTCCACTTT. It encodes CASGAGERSPLHF.

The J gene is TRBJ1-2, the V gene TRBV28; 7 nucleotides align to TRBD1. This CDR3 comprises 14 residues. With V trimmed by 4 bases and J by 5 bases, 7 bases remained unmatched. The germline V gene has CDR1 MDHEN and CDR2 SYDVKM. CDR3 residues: CASSSRGFGYGYTF. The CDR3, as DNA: TGTGCCAGCAGTTCCAGGGGGTTCGGATATGGCTACACCTTC.

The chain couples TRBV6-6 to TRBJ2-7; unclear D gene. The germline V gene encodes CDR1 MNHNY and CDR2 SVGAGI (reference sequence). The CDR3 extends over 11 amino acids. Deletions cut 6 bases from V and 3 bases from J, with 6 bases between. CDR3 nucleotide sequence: TGTGCCAGCAGGGCAATCTACGAGCAGTACTTC. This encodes CASRAIYEQYF.

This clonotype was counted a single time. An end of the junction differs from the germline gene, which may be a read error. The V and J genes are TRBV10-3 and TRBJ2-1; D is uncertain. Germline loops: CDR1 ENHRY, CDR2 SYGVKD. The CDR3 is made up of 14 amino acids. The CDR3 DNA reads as TGTGCCATCGCCGTTGCGACTCTTAACAATGGGCAGTTCTTC. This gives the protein CAIAVATLNNGQFF.

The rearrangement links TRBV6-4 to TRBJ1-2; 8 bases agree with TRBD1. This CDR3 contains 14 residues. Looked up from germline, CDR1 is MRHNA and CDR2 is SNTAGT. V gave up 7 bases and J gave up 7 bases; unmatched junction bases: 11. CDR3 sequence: CASTFGQGKAGYTF. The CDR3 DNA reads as TGTGCCAGCACCTTCGGACAGGGAAAGGCTGGCTACACCTTC.

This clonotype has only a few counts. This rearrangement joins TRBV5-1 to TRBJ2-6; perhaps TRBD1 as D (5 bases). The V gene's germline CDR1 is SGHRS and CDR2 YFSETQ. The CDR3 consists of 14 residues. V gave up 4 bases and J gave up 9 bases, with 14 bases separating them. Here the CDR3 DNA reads TGCGCCAGCAGCCAGGGTTTTGGAGTCAACGTCCTGACTTTC. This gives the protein CASSQGFGVNVLTF.

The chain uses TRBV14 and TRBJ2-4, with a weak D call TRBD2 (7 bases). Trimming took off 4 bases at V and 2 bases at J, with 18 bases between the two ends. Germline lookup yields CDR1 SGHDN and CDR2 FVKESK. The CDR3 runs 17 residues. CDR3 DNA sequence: TGTGCCAGCAGCCCCTTAGGGGGGGGCGCCCCCAAAAACATTCAGTACTTC. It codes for CASSPLGGGAPKNIQYF.

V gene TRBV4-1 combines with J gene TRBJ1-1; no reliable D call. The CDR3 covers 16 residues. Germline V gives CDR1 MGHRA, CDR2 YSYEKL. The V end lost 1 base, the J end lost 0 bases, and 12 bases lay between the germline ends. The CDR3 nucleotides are TGCGCCAGCAGCCAAGTCCCTCAAAGCTTGAACACTGAAGCTTTCTTT. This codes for CASSQVPQSLNTEAFF.

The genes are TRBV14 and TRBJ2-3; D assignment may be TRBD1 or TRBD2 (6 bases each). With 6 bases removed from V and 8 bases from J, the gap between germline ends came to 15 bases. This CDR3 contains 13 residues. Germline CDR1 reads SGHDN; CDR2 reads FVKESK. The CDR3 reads CASRKGGYGTQYF. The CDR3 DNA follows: TGTGCCAGCAGGAAGGGGGGCTACGGTACGCAGTATTTT. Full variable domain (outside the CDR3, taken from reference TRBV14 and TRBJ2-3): EAGVTQFPSHSVIEKGQTVTLRCDPISGHDNLYWYRRVMGKEIKFLLHFVKESKQDESGMPNNRFLAERTGGTYSTLKVQPAELEDSGVYFCASRKGGYGTQYFGPGTRLTVL.

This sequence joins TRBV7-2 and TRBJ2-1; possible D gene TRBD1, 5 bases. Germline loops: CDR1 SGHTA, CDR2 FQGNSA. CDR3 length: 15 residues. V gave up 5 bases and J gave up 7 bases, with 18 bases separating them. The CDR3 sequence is CASSPDSAPRNEQFF. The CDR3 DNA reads TGTGCCAGCAGCCCCGACAGCGCTCCGCGGAATGAGCAGTTCTTC.

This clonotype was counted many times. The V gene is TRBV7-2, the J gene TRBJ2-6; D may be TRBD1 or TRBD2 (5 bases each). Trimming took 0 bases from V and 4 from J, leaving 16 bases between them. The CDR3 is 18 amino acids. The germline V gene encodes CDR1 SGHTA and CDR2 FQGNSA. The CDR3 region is CASSLALGRRVGANVLTF. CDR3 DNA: TGTGCCAGCAGCTTAGCGCTGGGACGCCGTGTAGGGGCCAACGTCCTGACTTTC.

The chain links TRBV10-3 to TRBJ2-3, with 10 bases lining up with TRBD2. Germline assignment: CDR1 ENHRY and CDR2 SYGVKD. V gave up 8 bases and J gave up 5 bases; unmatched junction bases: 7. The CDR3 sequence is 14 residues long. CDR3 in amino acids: CAIQAGGAEDTQYF. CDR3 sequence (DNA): TGTGCCATCCAAGCGGGAGGGGCCGAAGATACGCAGTATTTT.

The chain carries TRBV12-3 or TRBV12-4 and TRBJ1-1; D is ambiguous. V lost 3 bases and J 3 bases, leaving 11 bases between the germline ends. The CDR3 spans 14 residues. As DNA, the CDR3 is TGTGCCAGCAGTTTGGGTGTTGGGGACACTGAAGCTTTCTTT. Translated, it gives CASSLGVGDTEAFF.